The clone carrying this T cell receptor (beta chain) was seen more than once but under ten times. These data originate in a study of cytomegalovirus exposure and HLA in healthy donors. PCR involved 60 Vbeta and 13 Jbeta primers. TCRdb's table, derived via immunoSEQ multiplex PCR, lists solely in-frame clones and lacks some. The data contain approximately 120,000 clones, approximately 17% of them singletons. V was pared by 3 bases and J by 3 bases, with 6 bases of the junction left unmatched. This CDR3 spans 15 amino acids. Germline lookup yields CDR1 SGHTA and CDR2 FQGNSA. The gene calls are TRBV7-2 and TRBJ2-7, with 9 bases matching TRBD1. The TCR was taken from a female donor in good health and CMV-seropositive. The sequencing sample was made of PBMCs. CDR3 nucleotide sequence: TGTGCCAGCAGCTTTTACGGGACAGGGTTCTACGAGCAGTACTTC. This gives the protein CASSFYGTGFYEQYF.